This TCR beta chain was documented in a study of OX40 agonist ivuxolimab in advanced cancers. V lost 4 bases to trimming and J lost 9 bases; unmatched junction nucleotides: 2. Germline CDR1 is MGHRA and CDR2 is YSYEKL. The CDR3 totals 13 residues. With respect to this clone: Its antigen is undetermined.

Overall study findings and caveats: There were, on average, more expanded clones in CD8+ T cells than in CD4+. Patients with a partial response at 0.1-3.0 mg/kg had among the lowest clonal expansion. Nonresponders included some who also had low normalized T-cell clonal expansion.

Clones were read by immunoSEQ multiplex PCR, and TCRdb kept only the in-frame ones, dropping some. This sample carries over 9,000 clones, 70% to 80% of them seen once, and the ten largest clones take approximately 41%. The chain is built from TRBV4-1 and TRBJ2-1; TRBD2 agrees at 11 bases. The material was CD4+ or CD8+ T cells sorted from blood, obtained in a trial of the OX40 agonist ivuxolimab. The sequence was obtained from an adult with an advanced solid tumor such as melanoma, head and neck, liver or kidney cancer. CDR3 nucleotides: TGCGCCAGCAGCCCTAGCGGGAGGATTGAGCAGTTCTTC. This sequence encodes CASSPSGRIEQFF.